This T cell receptor beta chain is drawn from a study of human T cells and chemical hapten exposure. Time point here: patch test 3, about 24 weeks after DPC sensitization. Treatment described: therapeutic diphenylcyclopropenone sensitization with weekly scalp DPC. TCRdb reprocessed the RACE reads with MiXCR, giving one entry per CDR3 protein. This table has roughly 100,000 distinct CDR3 sequences, approximately 36% appearing once. The origin of this receptor is a man aged 35 to 55 with alopecia areata. Some clones in this sample may be carry-over from other donors' samples. The sample consisted of whole blood, taken in connection with sensitization to the hapten diphenylcyclopropenone (DPC).

CDR3 region: CASKTGTDTQYF. CDR3 nucleotide sequence: TGTGCCAGCAAAACCGGCACAGATACGCAGTATTTT. The chain has TRBV6-2 or TRBV6-3 and TRBJ2-3; D ambiguous. The CDR3 consists of 12 residues. Germline V gives CDR1 MNHEY, CDR2 SVGEGT. Trimming left V 7 bases short and J 1 base short, with 6 bases between.